The 13 T cell receptor beta chains below were found in one sample sequenced in a study of blood T cells in healthy people across ages. Primers used in a second PCR of roughly 7 to 11 cycles were a sample-barcoded 5' primer and a J-beta primer mix. TCRdb re-derived calls from the 5' RACE reads in MiXCR, one entry per CDR3 protein. This sample has 1,500,000 or so distinct CDR3 sequences; roughly two fifths occur once, and the top ten carry more than 4%. Sample: blood. Receptors originate from a woman aged 18-35 years in good health.

This clonotype occurred a few times. The rearrangement links TRBV6-5 to TRBJ1-6, with TRBD1 matching over 10 bases. After removal of 6 bases from V and 10 bases from J, the junction contained 9 bases not matched to a gene. The CDR3 has 15 amino acids. Germline loops: CDR1 MNHEY, CDR2 SVGAGI. CDR3 in amino acids: CASSMDRGFDSPLHF. For the CDR3, the DNA is TGTGCCAGCAGCATGGACAGGGGGTTTGACTCACCCCTCCACTTT.

CDR3 in DNA: TGTGCCAGCGGCGCGACGGGGCCTCAAAAACTGTTTTTT. Protein product: CASGATGPQKLFF. This chain uses TRBV7-2 with TRBJ1-4, with a possible D match to TRBD1 (5 bases). The V and J ends lost 8 bases and 9 bases respectively, with 16 bases between them. Germline V CDR1 and CDR2: SGHTA, FQGNSA. The CDR3 totals 13 residues.

As for this clonotype: Relative to the germline gene, one junction end is altered; a read error may explain this. This chain joins TRBV29-1 and TRBJ2-1, with D maybe TRBD1 (5 bases). The CDR3 is made up of 14 amino acids. CDR1 is SQVTM and CDR2 is ANQGSEA in the germline V gene. The CDR3 nucleotides read TGCGGCGTGACCGGACATGGTAGCTACAATGAGCAGTTCTTC. Translated: CGVTGHGSYNEQFF.

This clonotype was seen many times. The rearrangement uses TRBV12-3 or TRBV12-4 and TRBJ2-7; D may be TRBD2 (5 bases). CDR3 length equals 14 residues. V lost 2 bases and J lost 0, with 8 bases in between. CDR3 sequence (DNA): TGTGCCAGCAGTTTACCCGGGGTCTCCTACGAGCAGTACTTC. Its protein is CASSLPGVSYEQYF.

This chain links TRBV20-1 with TRBJ1-4; unclear D gene. Trimming shortened V by 0 bases and J by 4 bases, and 9 bases separated the two germline ends. The length of the CDR3 is 14 residues. Germline loops: CDR1 DFQATT, CDR2 SNEGSKA (reference sequence). Here the CDR3 DNA reads TGCAGTGCTAGAGACAGGCGACATAATGAAAAACTGTTTTTT. Its translation: CSARDRRHNEKLFF.

This clonotype was seen a handful of times. The chain uses TRBV4-3 and TRBJ2-1; 8 bases match TRBD2. This CDR3 spans 13 amino acids. The trim removed 0 bases at V and 15 bases at J, leaving 7 bases unmatched. Germline CDR1 LGHNA, CDR2 YSLEER. The CDR3, as DNA: TGCGCCAGCAGCCAAGACCCGGGGGGGGCTCTGTTCTTC. This sequence encodes CASSQDPGGALFF.

The genes are TRBV11-2 and TRBJ1-3, with D hard to call. The length of the CDR3 is 17 residues. Germline V CDR1 and CDR2: SGHAT, FQNNGV. V was shortened by 2 bases and J by 0 bases, with 14 bases between the two germline ends. The CDR3 nucleotides are TGTGCCAGCAGCTTAAAAAGGATCCCAAGCTCTGGAAACACCATATATTTT. This gives the protein CASSLKRIPSSGNTIYF.

This clonotype came up a few times. The chain employs TRBV20-1 and TRBJ2-4; D might be TRBD2 (6 bases). The CDR3 contains 12 residues. Germline CDR1 and CDR2: DFQATT and SNEGSKA (reference sequence). V was clipped by 6 bases and J by 9 bases, with 15 bases between them. CDR3 nucleotides: TGCAGTGCCAGCCTGGCGGGGTCCATTCAGTACTTC. This translates into CSASLAGSIQYF.

V usage is TRBV27 and J usage is TRBJ2-5; D is unclear. Germline CDR1 reads MNHEY; CDR2 reads SMNVEV (reference sequence). The CDR3 has 11 amino acids. Trimming stripped 3 bases from V and 8 bases from J, with 7 bases between. For the CDR3, the DNA is TGTGCCAGCAGTTTTGACCAAACCCAGTACTTC. Amino acids: CASSFDQTQYF.

This clonotype was observed once. One junction end does not reproduce the germline sequence, and a read error may be involved. The gene calls are TRBV6-6 and TRBJ1-6, with D perhaps TRBD1 (5 bases). The CDR3 consists of 15 residues. CDR1 MNHNY and CDR2 SVGAGI come from the germline V gene (reference sequence). This CDR3 is CAGSSGTAGNSLLHF. The CDR3 coding sequence is TGTGCCGGAAGCTCCGGGACGGCGGGTAATTCACTCCTCCACTTT.

The V call is TRBV29-1, the J call TRBJ2-7, with 10 positions matching TRBD2. Germline lookup yields CDR1 SQVTM and CDR2 ANQGSEA. With 8 bases clipped from V and 1 base from J, the junction kept 14 bases outside the gene matches. The CDR3 totals 16 residues. The CDR3 sequence: CSPPRRAGGASYEQYF. Written as DNA, the CDR3 is TGCAGCCCTCCTCGGCGAGCGGGAGGGGCTTCCTACGAGCAGTACTTC.

This chain links TRBV4-2 with TRBJ2-7; D is possibly TRBD1 or TRBD2 (5 bases each). The J call is in doubt because the DNA end fits TRBJ2-5 better. The CDR3 covers 15 residues. The germline V gene encodes CDR1 LGHNA and CDR2 YNFKEQ. The DNA of the CDR3 is TGTGCCAGCAGCCAAGAACCCGGGACCTCGGAGACCCAGTACTTC. This sequence encodes CASSQEPGTSETQYF.

The chain joins TRBV29-1 to TRBJ2-3; 7 nucleotides agree with TRBD2. Losses at the gene ends were 2 bases for V and 7 bases for J; bases not matched to a gene: 9. Germline V CDR1 and CDR2: SQVTM, ANQGSEA. This CDR3 contains 14 residues. The CDR3 protein is CSVERGVVLNTQYF. In nucleotides, the CDR3 is TGCAGCGTTGAACGGGGGGTAGTTTTGAATACGCAGTATTTT.